This is a list of T cell receptor beta chains from one sample in a study of blood T cell repertoires in COVID-19. The assay was immunoSEQ multiplex PCR, and TCRdb's table has in-frame clones only and misses some. The sample records under 200,000 clones, approximately 79% being singletons. Sequenced: PBMCs or T cells enriched from blood (not recorded which). These receptors originate from a man aged 45-65 years who had recovered from COVID-19. CDR3s include the opening cysteine and the closing phenylalanine or tryptophan. Fields, in order: J gene, D gene, clone size, V gene, CDR3 DNA, CDR3 protein. D genes are given only for firm matches. Expanded clones get a size class; other rows say once, few or many, or leave the size out.

J gene: TRBJ1-6
D gene: TRBD1
clone size: NA
V gene: TRBV5-5
CDR3 DNA: TGTGCCAGCAGGCGGACAGGGGGCACCAATAATTCACCCCTCCACTTT
CDR3 protein: CASRRTGGTNNSPLHF

J gene: TRBJ1-1
D gene: NA
clone size: NA
V gene: TRBV2
CDR3 DNA: TGTGCCAGCACTCTGGGGGCAGGGATGAACACTGAAGCTTTCTTT
CDR3 protein: CASTLGAGMNTEAFF

J gene: TRBJ1-2
D gene: NA
clone size: NA
V gene: TRBV18
CDR3 DNA: TGTGCCAGCTCACCAGCCGAGTATTTTATCTACACCTTC
CDR3 protein: CASSPAEYFIYTF

J gene: TRBJ1-3
D gene: NA
clone size: NA
V gene: TRBV12-3/TRBV12-4
CDR3 DNA: TGTGCCAGCAGTGCAGGGGCTGGAAACACCATATATTTT
CDR3 protein: CASSAGAGNTIYF

J gene: TRBJ2-5
D gene: TRBD2
clone size: NA
V gene: TRBV5-4
CDR3 DNA: TGTGCCAGCAGCTTGCCCGGGGGGGCCCTGGAGACCCAGTACTTC
CDR3 protein: CASSLPGGALETQYF

J gene: TRBJ2-2
D gene: TRBD1
clone size: once
V gene: TRBV2
CDR3 DNA: TGTGCCAGGGGAAAAAGACAGGGTCACACCGGGGAGCTGTTTTTT
CDR3 protein: CARGKRQGHTGELFF

J gene: TRBJ1-1
D gene: NA
clone size: NA
V gene: TRBV14
CDR3 DNA: TGTGCCAGCAGCCAGACCGGGGTGAACACTGAAGCTTTCTTT
CDR3 protein: CASSQTGVNTEAFF

J gene: TRBJ2-3
D gene: NA
clone size: once
V gene: TRBV7-3
CDR3 DNA: TGTGCCAGCAGCTTAGGCTTAGCGATGAGCACAGATACGCAGTATTTT
CDR3 protein: CASSLGLAMSTDTQYF

J gene: TRBJ1-1
D gene: NA
clone size: NA
V gene: TRBV4-1
CDR3 DNA: TGCGCCAGCAGCCAAAGCACAGCCAGGAACACTGAAGCTTTCTTT
CDR3 protein: CASSQSTARNTEAFF

J gene: TRBJ2-2
D gene: NA
clone size: NA
V gene: TRBV18
CDR3 DNA: TGTGCCAGCTCACCGCTTTCCCCCCCGGTGTCGGTTAAGGGGGAGCTGTTTTTT
CDR3 protein: CASSPLSPPVSVKGELFF

J gene: TRBJ2-5
D gene: TRBD2
clone size: NA
V gene: TRBV29-1
CDR3 DNA: TGCAGCGTTGAAATGGGGGGGGAGACCCAGTACTTC
CDR3 protein: CSVEMGGETQYF

J gene: TRBJ1-3
D gene: TRBD1
clone size: few
V gene: TRBV7-6
CDR3 DNA: TGTGCCAGCAGCCCTCGGACAGGGACAGACGGAAACACCATATATTTT
CDR3 protein: CASSPRTGTDGNTIYF

J gene: TRBJ1-4
D gene: NA
clone size: NA
V gene: TRBV19
CDR3 DNA: TGTGCCAGTAGTTCCCCCGGACAGTCTAATGAAAAACTGTTTTTT
CDR3 protein: CASSSPGQSNEKLFF

J gene: TRBJ1-2
D gene: TRBD1
clone size: NA
V gene: TRBV27
CDR3 DNA: TGTGCCAGCAGCCACGGACAGGGCAACTATGGCTACACCTTC
CDR3 protein: CASSHGQGNYGYTF

J gene: TRBJ2-1
D gene: TRBD1
clone size: NA
V gene: TRBV6-5
CDR3 DNA: TGTGCCAGCAGGGGGACAGGGAACGAGCAGTTCTTC
CDR3 protein: CASRGTGNEQFF

J gene: TRBJ1-1
D gene: NA
clone size: few
V gene: TRBV6-4
CDR3 DNA: TGTGCCAGCAGTGACTCCCGGGACACTGAAGCTTTCTTT
CDR3 protein: CASSDSRDTEAFF

J gene: TRBJ2-2
D gene: TRBD1
clone size: NA
V gene: TRBV7-3
CDR3 DNA: TGTGCCAGCAGCGCCTCCGGGACAGGGTTAGGCACCGGGGAGCTGTTTTTT
CDR3 protein: CASSASGTGLGTGELFF

J gene: TRBJ1-5
D gene: NA
clone size: NA
V gene: TRBV7-8
CDR3 DNA: TGTGCCAGCAGCTTAGTGCCCTTCGCGGGGGATAGCAATCAGCCCCAGCATTTT
CDR3 protein: CASSLVPFAGDSNQPQHF

J gene: TRBJ2-2
D gene: NA
clone size: NA
V gene: TRBV5-1
CDR3 DNA: TGCGCCAGCAGCGCCCTGACAGGTGCGAACACCGGGGAGCTGTTTTTT
CDR3 protein: CASSALTGANTGELFF

J gene: TRBJ2-7
D gene: NA
clone size: NA
V gene: TRBV7-2
CDR3 DNA: TGTGCCAGCAGCTTAGTCGGGGGATACGAGCAGTACTTC
CDR3 protein: CASSLVGGYEQYF

J gene: TRBJ2-7
D gene: TRBD2
clone size: once
V gene: TRBV2
CDR3 DNA: TGTGCCAGCAGTGAATGGTTAGCGACTAGCGGCGAGCAGTACTTC
CDR3 protein: CASSEWLATSGEQYF

J gene: TRBJ2-7
D gene: TRBD2
clone size: NA
V gene: TRBV5-1
CDR3 DNA: TGCGCCAGCAGCCCAAGTGGGACTAGCGGTTCCTACGAGCAGTACTTC
CDR3 protein: CASSPSGTSGSYEQYF

J gene: TRBJ2-7
D gene: TRBD1
clone size: once
V gene: TRBV7-8
CDR3 DNA: TGTGCCAGCAGCTTATTCCAGGGGGTTTACGAGCAGTACTTC
CDR3 protein: CASSLFQGVYEQYF

J gene: TRBJ1-3
D gene: TRBD1
clone size: NA
V gene: TRBV3-1/TRBV3-2
CDR3 DNA: TGTGCCAGCAGCCAAGTCTTAATTAGGACAGGGGTTGGAAACACCATATATTTT
CDR3 protein: CASSQVLIRTGVGNTIYF

J gene: TRBJ1-4
D gene: TRBD1
clone size: NA
V gene: TRBV20-1
CDR3 DNA: TGCAGTGCTAGGGACAGGGAAAAACTGTTTTTT
CDR3 protein: CSARDREKLFF

J gene: TRBJ2-3
D gene: TRBD1
clone size: NA
V gene: TRBV15
CDR3 DNA: TGTGCCACCAGCAGAGAACCGGGACAGGGGGCAGATACGCAGTATTTT
CDR3 protein: CATSREPGQGADTQYF

J gene: TRBJ1-2
D gene: TRBD1
clone size: NA
V gene: TRBV15
CDR3 DNA: TGTGCCACCAGCAGAGAAGGGGGCGGCTATGGCTACACCTTC
CDR3 protein: CATSREGGGYGYTF

J gene: TRBJ1-3
D gene: NA
clone size: NA
V gene: TRBV19
CDR3 DNA: TGTGCCAGTAGCGGACAGAACTCTGGAAACACCATATATTTT
CDR3 protein: CASSGQNSGNTIYF

J gene: TRBJ1-3
D gene: NA
clone size: NA
V gene: TRBV14
CDR3 DNA: TGTGCCAGCAGCCTCTCCCCCTTAAGCTTGGCAGGGTCCGGAAACACCATATATTTT
CDR3 protein: CASSLSPLSLAGSGNTIYF

J gene: TRBJ2-7
D gene: NA
clone size: NA
V gene: TRBV11-2
CDR3 DNA: TGTGCCAGCAGTCGGGATTTTCGCGAGCAGTACTTC
CDR3 protein: CASSRDFREQYF

J gene: TRBJ1-6
D gene: TRBD1
clone size: NA
V gene: TRBV18
CDR3 DNA: TGTGCCAGCTCACCATGGGGGACAGGGGCCAGCTCCTATAATTCACCCCTCCACTTT
CDR3 protein: CASSPWGTGASSYNSPLHF

J gene: TRBJ2-3
D gene: TRBD2
clone size: NA
V gene: TRBV6-4
CDR3 DNA: TGTGCCAGCAGTGCTAGCGGGGGGGCAGATACGCAGTATTTT
CDR3 protein: CASSASGGADTQYF

J gene: TRBJ1-5
D gene: NA
clone size: NA
V gene: TRBV15
CDR3 DNA: TGTGCCACCAGCAGGACCCTACTAGGGAATCAGCCCCAGCATTTT
CDR3 protein: CATSRTLLGNQPQHF

J gene: TRBJ2-7
D gene: NA
clone size: NA
V gene: TRBV11-1
CDR3 DNA: TGTGCCAGCAGCTTAGCACCGGGAAAGCAGTACTTC
CDR3 protein: CASSLAPGKQYF

J gene: TRBJ2-2
D gene: NA
clone size: NA
V gene: TRBV6-2/TRBV6-3
CDR3 DNA: TGTGCCAGCAGTTTCGTCAGGGGGGCCGGGGAGCTGTTTTTT
CDR3 protein: CASSFVRGAGELFF

J gene: TRBJ2-5
D gene: TRBD1
clone size: NA
V gene: TRBV5-5
CDR3 DNA: TGTGCCAGCAGCCTACTGACAGGGGATGGGACCCAGTACTTC
CDR3 protein: CASSLLTGDGTQYF

J gene: TRBJ1-1
D gene: NA
clone size: NA
V gene: TRBV4-1
CDR3 DNA: TGCGCCAGCAGCCAAGAACCGCAGGGCACGTGGGACACTGAAGCTTTCTTT
CDR3 protein: CASSQEPQGTWDTEAFF

J gene: TRBJ2-5
D gene: NA
clone size: NA
V gene: TRBV6-2/TRBV6-3
CDR3 DNA: TGTGCCAGCACCCCCAGGGAACCCTACCAAGAGACCCAGTACTTC
CDR3 protein: CASTPREPYQETQYF

J gene: TRBJ2-1
D gene: NA
clone size: NA
V gene: TRBV7-3
CDR3 DNA: TGTGCCAGCAGCTTCTTCGGGGGTATCAATGAGCAGTTCTTC
CDR3 protein: CASSFFGGINEQFF

J gene: TRBJ2-2
D gene: NA
clone size: NA
V gene: TRBV29-1
CDR3 DNA: TGCAGCGTTGAAAGTCAGGGGCTCGCGAACACCGGGGAGCTGTTTTTT
CDR3 protein: CSVESQGLANTGELFF

J gene: TRBJ1-4
D gene: NA
clone size: NA
V gene: TRBV19
CDR3 DNA: TGTGCCAGTAGTCGTCAGGGTTTCCCGTTTTTT
CDR3 protein: CASSRQGFPFF

J gene: TRBJ2-1
D gene: NA
clone size: NA
V gene: TRBV9
CDR3 DNA: TGTGCCAGCAGCGTAGAGTGGGACTTCTACAATGAGCAGTTCTTC
CDR3 protein: CASSVEWDFYNEQFF

J gene: TRBJ1-2
D gene: TRBD1
clone size: NA
V gene: TRBV7-9
CDR3 DNA: TGTGCCAGCAGCTTAGGACAGGGGGCGGTTGGCTACACCTTC
CDR3 protein: CASSLGQGAVGYTF

J gene: TRBJ1-1
D gene: NA
clone size: NA
V gene: TRBV14
CDR3 DNA: TGTGCCAGCAGCTTTGACAGAAACACTGAAGCTTTCTTT
CDR3 protein: CASSFDRNTEAFF

J gene: TRBJ1-3
D gene: NA
clone size: once
V gene: TRBV18
CDR3 DNA: TGTGCCAGCTCAACGAAACAGGGAATTGGTGCTGGAAACACCATATATTTT
CDR3 protein: CASSTKQGIGAGNTIYF

J gene: TRBJ2-7
D gene: TRBD1
clone size: NA
V gene: TRBV7-2
CDR3 DNA: TGTGCCAGCAGCTTAGGAGGGACAGGGATCTACGAGCAGTACTTC
CDR3 protein: CASSLGGTGIYEQYF

J gene: TRBJ1-6
D gene: NA
clone size: few
V gene: TRBV6-5
CDR3 DNA: TGTGCCAGCAGCCCACAGGGATGGGGATCACCCCTCCACTTT
CDR3 protein: CASSPQGWGSPLHF

J gene: TRBJ2-5
D gene: NA
clone size: NA
V gene: TRBV7-9
CDR3 DNA: TGTGCCAGCAGCTTATTGGGGGGAGAGACCCAGTACTTC
CDR3 protein: CASSLLGGETQYF

J gene: TRBJ1-5
D gene: TRBD1
clone size: NA
V gene: TRBV11-2
CDR3 DNA: TGTGCCAGCAGCCTGGGACAGGGGCCCAATCAGCCCCAGCATTTT
CDR3 protein: CASSLGQGPNQPQHF

J gene: TRBJ1-2
D gene: TRBD1
clone size: NA
V gene: TRBV5-1
CDR3 DNA: TGCGCCAGCAGCTTGGACTCTACAGGGGGCCGCTATGGCTACACCTTC
CDR3 protein: CASSLDSTGGRYGYTF

J gene: TRBJ1-3
D gene: TRBD1
clone size: NA
V gene: TRBV9
CDR3 DNA: TGTGCCAGCAGCCCGACAGGGGATGGAAACACCATATATTTT
CDR3 protein: CASSPTGDGNTIYF

J gene: TRBJ1-1
D gene: NA
clone size: NA
V gene: TRBV7-9
CDR3 DNA: TGTGCCAGCAGCTCACGGACAGCCAACACTGAAGCTTTCTTT
CDR3 protein: CASSSRTANTEAFF

J gene: TRBJ1-2
D gene: TRBD1
clone size: NA
V gene: TRBV4-3
CDR3 DNA: TGCGCCAGCAGCCAAGATTTGGGACAGCCCTACACCTTC
CDR3 protein: CASSQDLGQPYTF

J gene: TRBJ2-1
D gene: TRBD1
clone size: NA
V gene: TRBV11-3
CDR3 DNA: TGTGCCAGCAGCCTTAGGGGACAGAGTGAGCAGTTCTTC
CDR3 protein: CASSLRGQSEQFF

J gene: TRBJ1-6
D gene: NA
clone size: NA
V gene: TRBV19
CDR3 DNA: TGTGCCAGTAGTGACGGACTCTCCTATAATTCACCCCTCCACTTT
CDR3 protein: CASSDGLSYNSPLHF

J gene: TRBJ1-6
D gene: NA
clone size: few
V gene: TRBV18
CDR3 DNA: TGTGCCAGCTCACGGGAGTATAATTCACCCCTCCACTTT
CDR3 protein: CASSREYNSPLHF

J gene: TRBJ2-1
D gene: TRBD2
clone size: NA
V gene: TRBV29-1
CDR3 DNA: TGCAGCGTCTTCGGCGGGGGGCTCTCCTACAATGAGCAGTTCTTC
CDR3 protein: CSVFGGGLSYNEQFF

J gene: TRBJ1-2
D gene: TRBD1
clone size: NA
V gene: TRBV28
CDR3 DNA: TGTGCCAGCAGTTTACTGGCAGGGGGCGACTATGGCTACACCTTC
CDR3 protein: CASSLLAGGDYGYTF

J gene: TRBJ2-2
D gene: TRBD2
clone size: NA
V gene: TRBV5-1
CDR3 DNA: TGCGCCAGCAGCGGAGCGACTAGCATCGGGGAGCTGTTTTTT
CDR3 protein: CASSGATSIGELFF

J gene: TRBJ1-2
D gene: NA
clone size: NA
V gene: TRBV3-1/TRBV3-2
CDR3 DNA: TGTGCCAGCAGCCAAGATTGGTGGGGGCGCGGCTACACCTTC
CDR3 protein: CASSQDWWGRGYTF